This T cell receptor beta chain was retrieved from a study of T cell responses to AZD1222 COVID-19 vaccine. Study findings and constraints: Vaccine-associated CD4 TCRs spanned spike, dominant at 160-218 and 743-854. Targets within unmutated variant regions were reportedly found for nearly half of spike-specific TCRs. The donor cohort was predominantly white British with a female majority, and clonal diversity may have been underestimated.

TCRdb's copy holds only in-frame clones and misses some; the assay was immunoSEQ multiplex PCR. The sample gives about 130,000 clones, 90% to 95% of which show up once; about 9% is in the top ten. With respect to this clone: Its target is not known.

The V gene's germline CDR1 is MNHEY and CDR2 SMNVEV (reference sequence). The CDR3 loop spans 15 amino acids. V was trimmed by 1 base and J by 4 bases, leaving 13 bases between them. The TCR was taken from an adult in good health. This material consisted of peripheral blood, taken on day 0 of AZD1222 vaccination. This chain joins TRBV27 and TRBJ2-5, with D perhaps TRBD1 or TRBD2 (6 bases each). The CDR3 reads CASSLYGGGGETQYF. Here the CDR3 DNA reads TGTGCCAGCAGTTTATACGGGGGCGGAGGAGAGACCCAGTACTTC.